What follows is one T cell receptor (beta chain) and its context. The CDR3 spans 14 residues. Germline assignment: CDR1 PRHDT and CDR2 FYEKMQ (reference sequence). Trimming took 1 base from V and 0 from J, leaving 5 bases between them. A quantity of 0.5 to 1 ug RNA underwent reverse transcription using random hexamers. TCRdb called the immunoSEQ multiplex PCR reads again in MiXCR, with one record for every CDR3 protein. The sample shows some 100,000 distinct CDR3 sequences, 95% of them seen only once. The sample comes from a study of CD8 T cells in Susac syndrome. This receptor was taken from a human donor with Susac syndrome. Material: CD8+ T cells from PBMCs. The chain has TRBV13 and TRBJ2-3, with D uncertain. Written as DNA, the CDR3 is TGTGCCAGCAGCTTAGTGCAGAGCACAGATACGCAGTATTTT. It yields the protein CASSLVQSTDTQYF.